A selection of T cell receptor beta chains follows, all from one sample in a study of T cells in Graves' hyperthyroidism and ophthalmopathy. From the multiplex PCR reads, TCRdb called clonotypes with MiXCR, one entry per CDR3 protein. This sample has 300,000 to 350,000 distinct CDR3 sequences, with around a sixth found just once. The sequenced material came from blood. The receptors stem from a man under 40 with Graves' hyperthyroidism. CDR3s include the opening cysteine and the closing phenylalanine or tryptophan. Fields, in order: clone size, V gene, D gene, J gene, CDR3 protein, CDR3 DNA. The D gene is left open where the match is weak. Clone size is not always given. Where it is, it says once, few, many or a class for expanded clones.

.	TRBV24-1	.	TRBJ2-5	CATRTGSQETQYF	TGTGCCACCCGTACGGGATCCCAAGAGACCCAGTACTTC
many	TRBV18	.	TRBJ1-2	CASSPTYVTKRSYGYTF	TGTGCCAGCTCACCTACTTACGTGACAAAGAGGAGCTATGGCTACACCTTC
few	TRBV29-1	.	TRBJ1-2	CSARLRGGYTF	TGCAGCGCCCGGCTCCGCGGCGGCTACACCTTC
few	TRBV6-1	TRBD1	TRBJ2-5	CASSGYDRVGETQYF	TGTGCCAGCAGCGGCTATGACAGGGTAGGGGAGACCCAGTACTTC
many	TRBV28	.	TRBJ2-7	CASKSRPSYEQYF	TGTGCCAGCAAAAGCAGACCCTCCTACGAGCAGTACTTC
.	TRBV6-9	.	TRBJ1-1	CASSYPPRRAFF	TGTGCCAGCAGTTACCCCCCCCGGAGAGCTTTCTTT
.	TRBV11-3	.	TRBJ2-7	CASSLDSRGDYEQYF	TGTGCCAGCAGCTTAGATTCCCGCGGAGACTACGAGCAGTACTTC
many	TRBV18	.	TRBJ1-4	CASSPGSINEKLFF	TGTGCCAGCTCACCGGGGAGCATTAATGAAAAACTGTTTTTT
few	TRBV20-1	.	TRBJ2-7	CSAADSEGDYEQYF	TGCAGTGCCGCGGACTCGGAGGGGGATTACGAGCAGTACTTC
.	TRBV2	TRBD2	TRBJ2-1	CASSSLAGLNEQFF	TGTGCCAGCAGTTCACTAGCGGGATTAAATGAGCAGTTCTTC
.	TRBV5-1	TRBD2	TRBJ2-5	CASSREWGLAGWGTQYF	TGCGCCAGCAGCCGGGAGTGGGGACTAGCGGGATGGGGGACCCAGTACTTC
.	TRBV5-1	TRBD1	TRBJ1-2	CASSLISGTGGQGYTF	TGCGCCAGCAGCTTGATTTCCGGGACAGGGGGTCAGGGCTACACCTTC
.	TRBV18	.	TRBJ2-6	CASSPRSLLFSGANVLTF	TGTGCCAGCTCACCAAGGTCCCTATTATTCTCTGGGGCCAACGTCCTGACTTTC
.	TRBV11-3	.	TRBJ2-3	CASSIQTGRSTDTQYF	TGTGCCAGCAGCATCCAAACCGGGCGGAGCACAGATACGCAGTATTTT
many	TRBV5-6	.	TRBJ1-2	CASSPNNRVEGGYTF	TGTGCCAGCAGCCCGAACAATAGGGTGGAGGGTGGCTACACCTTC
many	TRBV20-1	.	TRBJ2-7	CSARVILADSYEQYF	TGCAGTGCTAGAGTAATATTGGCTGACTCCTACGAGCAGTACTTC
many	TRBV12-3/TRBV12-4	.	TRBJ2-1	CASSRGVGEQFF	TGTGCCAGCAGTAGGGGGGTGGGTGAGCAGTTCTTC
few	TRBV4-1	TRBD1	TRBJ1-1	CASSPLGQGETEAFF	TGCGCCAGCAGCCCCTTGGGACAGGGGGAGACTGAAGCTTTCTTT
.	TRBV29-1	.	TRBJ1-4	CSATGGEKLFF	TGCAGCGCGACCGGGGGAGAAAAACTGTTTTTT
.	TRBV7-9	.	TRBJ2-7	CATVSMSGRREQYF	TGTGCCACCGTCTCCATGTCGGGGAGGAGGGAGCAGTACTTC
many	TRBV5-1	.	TRBJ2-1	CASRRQDLGGEQFF	TGCGCCAGCAGACGACAGGACTTGGGTGGAGAGCAGTTCTTC
.	TRBV27	TRBD1	TRBJ2-7	CASSLKQGLGYEQYF	TGTGCCAGCAGTTTAAAACAGGGGTTAGGGTACGAGCAGTACTTC
many	TRBV18	.	TRBJ2-7	CASSPSGESYEQYF	TGTGCCAGCTCGCCGTCAGGGGAATCCTACGAGCAGTACTTC
.	TRBV20-1	.	TRBJ2-3	CSARKSLDTQYF	TGCAGTGCTAGGAAAAGCTTAGATACGCAGTATTTT
.	TRBV7-2	.	TRBJ2-1	CASSSSGLPQFF	TGTGCCAGCAGCTCGTCGGGACTTCCCCAGTTCTTC
many	TRBV6-1	.	TRBJ2-7	CASSAKRYGEQYF	TGTGCCAGCAGTGCGAAACGGTACGGCGAGCAGTACTTC
.	TRBV30	.	TRBJ2-7	CAGGGPSGVREQYF	TGTGCCGGAGGGGGACCGTCCGGGGTGAGGGAGCAGTACTTC
many	TRBV15	.	TRBJ2-3	CATSRDRPDTDTQYF	TGTGCCACCAGCAGAGATCGCCCGGACACAGATACGCAGTATTTT
.	TRBV20-1	TRBD2	TRBJ2-1	CSAKRTSGSFGFF	TGCAGTGCAAAAAGGACTAGCGGGAGCTTCGGATTCTTC
.	TRBV27	TRBD2	TRBJ2-7	CASSFASGYEQYF	TGTGCCAGCAGTTTCGCTAGCGGGTACGAGCAGTACTTC
many	TRBV12-3/TRBV12-4	.	TRBJ1-1	CASSLEGMVGTEAFF	TGTGCCAGCAGTTTAGAAGGGATGGTCGGCACTGAAGCTTTCTTT
many	TRBV12-3/TRBV12-4	.	TRBJ1-2	CASSLRGGYTF	TGTGCCAGCAGTTTAAGGGGTGGCTACACCTTC
few	TRBV2	.	TRBJ1-2	CASSDPARVGYGYTF	TGTGCCAGCAGTGACCCGGCCCGGGTTGGCTATGGCTACACCTTC
many	TRBV19	.	TRBJ2-7	CASSITGSYEQYF	TGTGCCAGTAGTATCACAGGGAGCTACGAGCAGTACTTC
many	TRBV3-1	.	TRBJ2-6	CASSQDSSSGANVLTF	TGTGCCAGCAGCCAAGATAGCAGCTCTGGGGCCAACGTCCTGACTTTC
.	TRBV7-6	TRBD2	TRBJ2-7	CASSLSGAHEQYF	TGTGCCAGCAGCCTTAGCGGGGCCCACGAGCAGTACTTC
.	TRBV9	.	TRBJ1-5	CASSDRIAGQPQHF	TGTGCCAGCAGCGATCGCATCGCAGGTCAGCCCCAGCATTTT
many	TRBV30	TRBD2	TRBJ2-2	CAWSTPAGVTGELFF	TGTGCCTGGAGTACCCCAGCGGGAGTCACCGGGGAGCTGTTTTTT
.	TRBV9	.	TRBJ1-2	CASSVEAQAGYGYTF	TGTGCCAGCAGCGTAGAGGCCCAGGCCGGCTATGGCTACACCTTC
.	TRBV20-1	TRBD1	TRBJ1-5	CSAIPRNRGLTNQPQHF	TGCAGTGCTATCCCCCGGAACAGGGGCCTTACCAATCAGCCCCAGCATTTT
few	TRBV25-1	.	TRBJ2-5	CASSEVGGFGTVTLRETQYF	TGTGCCAGCAGTGAAGTGGGGGGCTTCGGGACAGTAACTCTCAGGGAGACCCAGTACTTC
.	TRBV12-3/TRBV12-4	.	TRBJ2-7	CASSYRGRGDEQYF	TGTGCCAGCAGTTATCGGGGAAGGGGAGACGAGCAGTACTTC
many	TRBV12-5	.	TRBJ2-1	CASGGGTYNEQFF	TGTGCTAGTGGAGGGGGGACCTACAATGAGCAGTTCTTC
many	TRBV19	.	TRBJ1-1	CASSIKGDTEAFF	TGTGCCAGTAGTATTAAAGGGGACACTGAAGCTTTCTTT
.	TRBV20-1	.	TRBJ1-1	CSAQWARYMNTEAFF	TGCAGTGCACAGTGGGCCCGCTACATGAACACTGAAGCTTTCTTT
many	TRBV28	.	TRBJ2-7	CASSLPNRANEQYF	TGTGCCAGCAGTTTACCCAACAGGGCCAACGAGCAGTACTTC
.	TRBV6-1	.	TRBJ2-7	CAVLGGNSYEQYF	TGTGCCGTCCTGGGAGGAAACTCCTACGAGCAGTACTTC
many	TRBV5-1	.	TRBJ2-7	CASSLDYISYEQYF	TGCGCCAGCAGCTTGGATTACATCTCCTACGAGCAGTACTTC
many	TRBV12-3/TRBV12-4	.	TRBJ1-5	CASSPTGINQPQHF	TGTGCCAGCAGTCCAACAGGGATCAATCAGCCCCAGCATTTT
many	TRBV11-2	.	TRBJ2-2	CASSLVRPTRGELFF	TGTGCCAGCAGCTTAGTAAGGCCAACGAGGGGGGAGCTGTTTTTT
many	TRBV28	TRBD1	TRBJ2-5	CASSSILRGYQETQYF	TGTGCCAGCAGTTCTATTCTCAGGGGGTACCAAGAGACCCAGTACTTC
few	TRBV15	.	TRBJ2-4	CATSRGSTLKNIQYF	TGTGCCACCAGCAGAGGTTCCACCCTCAAAAACATTCAGTACTTC